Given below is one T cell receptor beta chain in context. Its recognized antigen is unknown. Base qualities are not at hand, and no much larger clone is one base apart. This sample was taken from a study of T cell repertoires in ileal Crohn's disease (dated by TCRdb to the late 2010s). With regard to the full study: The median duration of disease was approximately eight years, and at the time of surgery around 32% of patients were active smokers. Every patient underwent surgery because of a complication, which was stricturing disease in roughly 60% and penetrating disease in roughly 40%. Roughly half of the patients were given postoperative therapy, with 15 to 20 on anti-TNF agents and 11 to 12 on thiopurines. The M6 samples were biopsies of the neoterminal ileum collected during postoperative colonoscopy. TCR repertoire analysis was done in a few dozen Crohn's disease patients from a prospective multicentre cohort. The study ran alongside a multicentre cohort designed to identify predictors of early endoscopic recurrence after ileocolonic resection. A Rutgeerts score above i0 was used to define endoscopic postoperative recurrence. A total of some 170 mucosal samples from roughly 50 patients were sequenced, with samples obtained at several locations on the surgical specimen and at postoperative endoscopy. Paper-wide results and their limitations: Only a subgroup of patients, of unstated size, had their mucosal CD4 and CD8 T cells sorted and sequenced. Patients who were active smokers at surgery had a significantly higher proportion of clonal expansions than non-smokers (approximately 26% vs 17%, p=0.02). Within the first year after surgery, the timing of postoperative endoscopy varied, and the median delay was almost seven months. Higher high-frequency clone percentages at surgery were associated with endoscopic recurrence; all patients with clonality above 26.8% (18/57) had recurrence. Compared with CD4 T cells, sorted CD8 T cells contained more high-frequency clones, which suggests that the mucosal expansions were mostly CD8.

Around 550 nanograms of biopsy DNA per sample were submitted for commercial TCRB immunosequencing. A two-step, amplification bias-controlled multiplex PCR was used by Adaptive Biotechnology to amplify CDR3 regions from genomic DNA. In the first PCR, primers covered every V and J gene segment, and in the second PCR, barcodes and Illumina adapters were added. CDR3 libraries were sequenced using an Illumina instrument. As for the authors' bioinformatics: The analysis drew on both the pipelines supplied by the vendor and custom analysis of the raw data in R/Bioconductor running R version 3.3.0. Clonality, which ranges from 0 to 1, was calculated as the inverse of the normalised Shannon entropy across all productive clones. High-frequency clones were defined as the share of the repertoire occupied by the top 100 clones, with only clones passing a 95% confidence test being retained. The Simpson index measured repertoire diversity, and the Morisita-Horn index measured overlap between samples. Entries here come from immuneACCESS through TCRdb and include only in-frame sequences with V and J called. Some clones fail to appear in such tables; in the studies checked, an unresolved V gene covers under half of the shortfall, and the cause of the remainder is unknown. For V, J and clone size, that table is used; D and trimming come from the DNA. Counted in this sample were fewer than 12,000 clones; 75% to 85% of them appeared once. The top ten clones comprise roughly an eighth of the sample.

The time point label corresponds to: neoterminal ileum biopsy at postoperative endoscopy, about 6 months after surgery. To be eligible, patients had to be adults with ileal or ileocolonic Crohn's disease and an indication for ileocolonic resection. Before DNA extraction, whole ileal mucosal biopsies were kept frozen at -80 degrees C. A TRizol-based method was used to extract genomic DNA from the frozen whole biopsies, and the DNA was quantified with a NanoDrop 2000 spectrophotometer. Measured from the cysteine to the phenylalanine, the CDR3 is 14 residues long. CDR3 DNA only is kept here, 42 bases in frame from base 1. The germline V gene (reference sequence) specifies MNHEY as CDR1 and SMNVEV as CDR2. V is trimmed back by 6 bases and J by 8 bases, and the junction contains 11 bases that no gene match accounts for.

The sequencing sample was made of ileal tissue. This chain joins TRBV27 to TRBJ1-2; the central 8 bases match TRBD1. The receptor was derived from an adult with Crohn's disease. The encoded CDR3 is CASRAGGFFGGYTF. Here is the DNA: TGTGCCAGCAGGGCAGGGGGCTTCTTTGGAGGCTACACCTTC.